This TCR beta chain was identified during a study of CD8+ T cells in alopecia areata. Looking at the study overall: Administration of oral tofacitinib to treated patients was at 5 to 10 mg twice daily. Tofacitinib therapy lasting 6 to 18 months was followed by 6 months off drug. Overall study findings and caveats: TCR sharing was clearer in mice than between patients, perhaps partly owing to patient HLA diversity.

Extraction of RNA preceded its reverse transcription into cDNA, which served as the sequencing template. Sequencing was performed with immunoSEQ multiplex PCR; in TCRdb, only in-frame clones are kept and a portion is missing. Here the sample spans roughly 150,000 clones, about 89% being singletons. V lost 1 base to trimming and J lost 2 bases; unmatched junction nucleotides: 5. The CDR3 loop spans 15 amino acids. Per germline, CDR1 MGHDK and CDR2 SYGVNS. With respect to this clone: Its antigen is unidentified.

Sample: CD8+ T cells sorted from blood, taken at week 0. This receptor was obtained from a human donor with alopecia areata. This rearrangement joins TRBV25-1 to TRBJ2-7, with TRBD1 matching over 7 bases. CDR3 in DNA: TGTGCCAGCAGTGAATGGGGGACAGCCCCCTACGAGCAGTACTTC. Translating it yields CASSEWGTAPYEQYF.